Reported below is one T cell receptor beta chain. The assay was immunoSEQ multiplex PCR, and TCRdb's table has in-frame clones only and misses some. The profile shows tens of thousands of clones, about four fifths of them singletons. The data were obtained in a study of OX40 agonist ivuxolimab in advanced cancers. The CDR3 totals 14 residues. The receptor was isolated from an adult with an advanced solid tumor such as melanoma, head and neck, liver or kidney cancer. The material was CD4+ or CD8+ T cells sorted from blood, obtained in a trial of the OX40 agonist ivuxolimab. The chain couples TRBV12-2 to TRBJ2-7; the table's D call, TRBD2, was not checked against the DNA. TRBV12-2 is recorded as a pseudogene. The CDR3 DNA is TGTGCAAGTCGCTTCGGACTAGCCGGTCACGAGCAGTACTTC. Amino acid sequence: CASRFGLAGHEQYF.